These 3 T cell receptor beta chains were sequenced from one sample in a study of CD8 T cells in Susac syndrome. After extraction with the RNeasy kit, roughly 0.45 to 1 ug of the RNA was reverse transcribed using random hexamers. Each CDR3 protein gets one entry after TCRdb re-called the immunoSEQ multiplex PCR reads with MiXCR. The data show roughly 170,000 distinct CDR3 sequences, approximately 93% seen once. Sequencing used CD4+ T cells from PBMCs. These receptors all come from a human donor with multiple sclerosis.

The chain joins TRBV3-1 to TRBJ1-1; D is unresolved. V dropped 5 bases and J dropped 5 bases, with 12 bases sitting between them. The CDR3 has 13 residues. CDR1 is LGHDT, CDR2 YNNKEL, per germline (reference sequence). CDR3 in amino acids: CASSSHGRTEAFF. For the CDR3, the DNA is TGTGCCAGCAGCTCCCATGGGAGGACTGAAGCTTTCTTT.

The rearrangement joins TRBV6-5 to TRBJ1-1; 12 positions agree with TRBD1. V shed 4 bases, J shed 0 bases, and the junction held 3 bases outside the gene matches. The CDR3 length is 16 residues. Germline V gives CDR1 MNHEY, CDR2 SVGAGI. The chain's CDR3 is CASSSGQGAMNTEAFF. CDR3 DNA: TGTGCCAGCAGTTCGGGACAGGGGGCTATGAACACTGAAGCTTTCTTT.

The chain has TRBV27 and TRBJ2-3; D ambiguous. CDR1 is MNHEY and CDR2 is SMNVEV in the germline V gene (reference sequence). There are 13 residues in the CDR3. V gave up 2 bases and J gave up 4 bases, with 7 bases separating them. The CDR3 reads CASSLLLSDTQYF. In nucleotides, the CDR3 is TGTGCCAGCAGTTTACTCCTGTCAGATACGCAGTATTTT.